The clone carrying this T cell receptor beta chain has a handful of counts. This sample stems from a study of T cells after yellow fever vaccination. TCRdb analysed the 5' RACE reads with MiXCR anew, one entry per CDR3 protein. The table shows 300,000 or so distinct CDR3 sequences, with roughly 8.4% occurring only once. Germline lookup yields CDR1 LGHNA and CDR2 YNFKEQ. V lost 4 bases and J lost 3, with 12 bases in between. This CDR3 is 14 amino acids long. The input for sequencing was PBMCs, taken roughly 45 days after the first yellow fever vaccination. This TCR derives from a man between 18 and 35 years old who received the YFV17D yellow fever vaccine. J is TRBJ1-2 and V is TRBV4-2, with no clear D. The CDR3 loop reads CASSPSGVYYGYTF. CDR3 DNA: TGTGCCAGCAGCCCGTCTGGGGTCTACTATGGCTACACCTTC.